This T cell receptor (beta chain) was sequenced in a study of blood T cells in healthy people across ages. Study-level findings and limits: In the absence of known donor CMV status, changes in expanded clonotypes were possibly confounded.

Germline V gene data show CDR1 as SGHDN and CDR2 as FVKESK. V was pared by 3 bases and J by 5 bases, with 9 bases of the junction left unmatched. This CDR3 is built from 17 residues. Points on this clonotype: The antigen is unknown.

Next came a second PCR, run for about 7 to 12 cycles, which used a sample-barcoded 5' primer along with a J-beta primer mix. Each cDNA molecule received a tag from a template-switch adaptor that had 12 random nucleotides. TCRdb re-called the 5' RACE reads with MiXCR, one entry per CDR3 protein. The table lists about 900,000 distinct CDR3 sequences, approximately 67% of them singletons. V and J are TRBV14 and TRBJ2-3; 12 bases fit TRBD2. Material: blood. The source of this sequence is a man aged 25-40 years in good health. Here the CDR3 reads CASSHVCLAGGRDTQYF. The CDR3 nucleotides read TGTGCCAGCAGCCATGTTTGCCTAGCGGGGGGGCGAGATACGCAGTATTTT.